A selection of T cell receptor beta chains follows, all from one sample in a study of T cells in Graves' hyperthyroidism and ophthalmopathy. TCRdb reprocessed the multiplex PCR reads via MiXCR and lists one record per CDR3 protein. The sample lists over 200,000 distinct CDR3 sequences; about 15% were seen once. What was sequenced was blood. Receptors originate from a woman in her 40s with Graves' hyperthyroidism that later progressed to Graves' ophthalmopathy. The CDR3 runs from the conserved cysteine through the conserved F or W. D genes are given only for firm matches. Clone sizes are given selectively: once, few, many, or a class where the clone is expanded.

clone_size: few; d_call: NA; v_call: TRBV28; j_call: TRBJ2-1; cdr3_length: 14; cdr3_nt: TGTGCCAGCAGTTTGAGGAGACCCTACAATGAGCAGTTCTTC; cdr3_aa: CASSLRRPYNEQFF
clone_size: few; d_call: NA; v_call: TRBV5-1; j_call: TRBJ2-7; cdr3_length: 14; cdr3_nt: TGCGCCAGCAGCTTGGCCCCCGGGCGAAGCGAGCAGTACTTC; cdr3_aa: CASSLAPGRSEQYF
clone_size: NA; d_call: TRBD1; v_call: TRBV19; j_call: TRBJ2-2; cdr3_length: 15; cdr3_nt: TGTGCCAGTAGCCCGGAACAGGGGATTACCGGGGAGCTGTTTTTT; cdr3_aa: CASSPEQGITGELFF
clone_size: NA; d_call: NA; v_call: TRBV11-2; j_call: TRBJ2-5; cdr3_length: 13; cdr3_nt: TGTGCCAGCAGCGTGGGTATACAAGAGACCCAGTACTTC; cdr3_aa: CASSVGIQETQYF
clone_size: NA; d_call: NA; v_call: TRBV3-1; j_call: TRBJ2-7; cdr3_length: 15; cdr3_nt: TGTGCCAGCAGCCTCAGACCGCCTATGGGATCCGAGCAGTACTTC; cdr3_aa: CASSLRPPMGSEQYF
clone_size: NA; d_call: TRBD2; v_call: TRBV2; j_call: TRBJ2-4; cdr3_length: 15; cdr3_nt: TGTGCCAGCAGCCCGGGACTAGGCGCCAAAAACATTCAGTACTTC; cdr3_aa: CASSPGLGAKNIQYF
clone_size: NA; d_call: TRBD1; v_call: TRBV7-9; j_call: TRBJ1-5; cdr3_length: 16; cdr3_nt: TGTGCCAGCAGCTGGGGGCAGGGGGACGGCAATCAGCCCCAGCATTTT; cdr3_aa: CASSWGQGDGNQPQHF
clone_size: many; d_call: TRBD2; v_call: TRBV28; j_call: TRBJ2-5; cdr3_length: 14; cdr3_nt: TGTGCCAGCAGAGCGGGGGGGCGGGAAGAGACCCAGTACTTC; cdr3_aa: CASRAGGREETQYF
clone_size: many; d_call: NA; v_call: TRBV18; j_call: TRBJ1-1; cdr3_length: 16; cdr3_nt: TGTGCCAGCTCACCCCTCCGGCCCGGACGGCACACTGAAGCTTTCTTT; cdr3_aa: CASSPLRPGRHTEAFF
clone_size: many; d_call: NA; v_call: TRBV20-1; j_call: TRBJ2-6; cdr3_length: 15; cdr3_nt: TGCAGTGCTGCCTATTTTAGCTCTGGGGCCAACGTCCTGACTTTC; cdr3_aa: CSAAYFSSGANVLTF
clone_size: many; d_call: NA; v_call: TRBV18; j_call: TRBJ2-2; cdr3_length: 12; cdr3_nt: TGTGCCAGCTCACCACTGTCCGGGGAGCTGTTTTTT; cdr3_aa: CASSPLSGELFF
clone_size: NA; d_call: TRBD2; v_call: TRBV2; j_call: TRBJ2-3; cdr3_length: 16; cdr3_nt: TGTGCCAGCAGTGGAGGAATAGCGGGAGGGTCAGATACGCAGTATTTT; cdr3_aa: CASSGGIAGGSDTQYF
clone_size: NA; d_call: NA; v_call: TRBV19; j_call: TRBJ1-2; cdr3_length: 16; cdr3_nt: TGTGCCAGTAGTATGCGTGACAGGCGTACTAACTATGGCTACACCTTC; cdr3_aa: CASSMRDRRTNYGYTF
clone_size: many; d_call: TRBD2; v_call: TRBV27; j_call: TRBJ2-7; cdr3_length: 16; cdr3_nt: TGTGCCAGCAGTTTTTCTAGCGGGGAAGCAACCTACGAGCAGTACTTC; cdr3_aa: CASSFSSGEATYEQYF
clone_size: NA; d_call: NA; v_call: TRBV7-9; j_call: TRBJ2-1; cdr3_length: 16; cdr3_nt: TGTGCCAGCAGCTTAGGGAGGTCTAGCCTGATGAATGAGCAGTTCTTC; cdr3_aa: CASSLGRSSLMNEQFF
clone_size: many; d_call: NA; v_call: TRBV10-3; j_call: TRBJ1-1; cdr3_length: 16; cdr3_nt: TGTGCCATCAGTGAGTCGAATCTGGGAAAGAACACTGAAGCTTTCTTT; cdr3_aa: CAISESNLGKNTEAFF